This is a list of T cell receptor beta chains from one sample in a study of CD8 T cells in Susac syndrome. TCRdb recomputed calls from the immunoSEQ multiplex PCR reads with MiXCR, one row per CDR3 protein. Of approximately 190,000 distinct CDR3 sequences listed, nearly 95% were seen once; the top ten hold approximately 0.093%. Source material: CD4+ T cells from PBMCs. Receptors originate from a human donor with multiple sclerosis. Each CDR3 is given without its conserved first and last residue.

v_call cdr3_aa
TRBV10-3 ASGQGAYEQY
TRBV3-1 ASINRGGETQY
TRBV11-2 ASSPLGWDRGPTGELF
TRBV3-1 ASSQLGLAGTGELF
TRBV20-1 SARVGGSNYEQY
TRBV5-1 ASKSGPGANVLT
TRBV6-4 ASSENCGN
TRBV27 ASRPAGAENGYT
TRBV5-6 ASSSGQGPLYSNQPQH
TRBV25-1 ASRMGYQETQY
TRBV15 ATSRVPNTEAF
TRBV29-1 SAQRGDTDTQY
TRBV30 AWRTGTSSTDTQY
TRBV3-1 ASSRGPLGDTQY
TRBV2 ASTRRGQSSYEQY
TRBV3-1 ASSRQEPYNEQF
TRBV7-6 ASSGWDGYNEQF
TRBV15 ATSRAGQGNQPQH
TRBV30 AWSVAGADTQY
TRBV20-1 SAREGVMGETQY
TRBV28 ASNSYGAQETQY
TRBV29-1 SVTGSRRDLTYEQY
TRBV7-2 ASSPNPYGYT
TRBV20-1 SARLGGLGETQY
TRBV30 AWSVGGHGELF
TRBV27 ASSFNLGTGYGYT